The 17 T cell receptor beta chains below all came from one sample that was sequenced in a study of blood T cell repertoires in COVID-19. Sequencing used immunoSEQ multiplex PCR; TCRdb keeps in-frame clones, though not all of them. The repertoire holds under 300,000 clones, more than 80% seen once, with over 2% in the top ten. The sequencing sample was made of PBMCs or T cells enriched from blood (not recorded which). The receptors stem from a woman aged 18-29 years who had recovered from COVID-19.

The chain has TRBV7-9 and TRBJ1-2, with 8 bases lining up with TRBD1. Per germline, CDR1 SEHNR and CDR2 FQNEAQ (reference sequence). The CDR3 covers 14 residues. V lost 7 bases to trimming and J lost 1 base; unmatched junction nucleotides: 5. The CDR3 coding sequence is TGTGCCAGCAAGAAGGACAGGGTTAACTATGGCTACACCTTC. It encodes CASKKDRVNYGYTF.

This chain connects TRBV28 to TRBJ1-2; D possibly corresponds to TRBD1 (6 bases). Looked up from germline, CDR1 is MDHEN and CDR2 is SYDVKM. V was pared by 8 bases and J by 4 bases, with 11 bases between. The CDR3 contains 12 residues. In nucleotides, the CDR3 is TGTGCCAGCTCCAGGGGAATCTATGGCTACACCTTC. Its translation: CASSRGIYGYTF.

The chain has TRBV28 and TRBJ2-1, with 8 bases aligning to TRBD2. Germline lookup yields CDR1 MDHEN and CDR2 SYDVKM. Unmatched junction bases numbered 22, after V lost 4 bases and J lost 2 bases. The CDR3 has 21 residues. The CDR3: CASSSIWGGGRGERAYNEQFF. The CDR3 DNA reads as TGTGCCAGCAGTTCCATTTGGGGCGGGGGGAGAGGGGAAAGGGCCTACAATGAGCAGTTCTTC.

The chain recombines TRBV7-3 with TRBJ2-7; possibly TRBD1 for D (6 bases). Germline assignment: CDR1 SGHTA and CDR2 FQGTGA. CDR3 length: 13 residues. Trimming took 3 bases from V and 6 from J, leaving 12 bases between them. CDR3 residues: CASSLGADREQYF. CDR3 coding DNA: TGTGCCAGCAGCTTGGGGGCTGACCGCGAGCAGTACTTC.

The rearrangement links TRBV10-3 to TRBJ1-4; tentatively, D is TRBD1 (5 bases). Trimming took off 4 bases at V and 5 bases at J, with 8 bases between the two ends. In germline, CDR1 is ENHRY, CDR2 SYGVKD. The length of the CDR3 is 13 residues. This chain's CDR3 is CAISGPGNEKLFF. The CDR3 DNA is TGTGCCATCAGTGGTCCAGGGAATGAAAAACTGTTTTTT.

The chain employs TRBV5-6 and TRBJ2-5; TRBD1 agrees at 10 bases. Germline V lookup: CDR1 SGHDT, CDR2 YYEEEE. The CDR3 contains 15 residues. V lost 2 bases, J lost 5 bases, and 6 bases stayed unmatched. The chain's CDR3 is CASSLRQGAVETQYF. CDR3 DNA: TGTGCCAGCAGCTTACGACAGGGGGCTGTGGAGACCCAGTACTTC.

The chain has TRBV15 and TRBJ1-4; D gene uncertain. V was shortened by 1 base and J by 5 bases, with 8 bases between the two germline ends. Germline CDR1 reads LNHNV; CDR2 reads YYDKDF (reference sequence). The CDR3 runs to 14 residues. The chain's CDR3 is CATSRVGGNEKLFF. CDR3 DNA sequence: TGTGCCACCAGCAGAGTGGGAGGGAATGAAAAACTGTTTTTT.

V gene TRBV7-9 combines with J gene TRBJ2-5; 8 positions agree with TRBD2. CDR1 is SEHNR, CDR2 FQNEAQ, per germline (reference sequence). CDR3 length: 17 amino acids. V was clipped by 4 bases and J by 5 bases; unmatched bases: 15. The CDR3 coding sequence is TGTGCCAGCAGCTGGGAAAGACTAGCGCTCTCCCCCGAGACCCAGTACTTC. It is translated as CASSWERLALSPETQYF.

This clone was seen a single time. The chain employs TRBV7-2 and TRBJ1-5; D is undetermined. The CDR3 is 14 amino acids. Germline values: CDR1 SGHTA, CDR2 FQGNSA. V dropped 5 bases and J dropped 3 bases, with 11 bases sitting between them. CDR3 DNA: TGTGCCAGCAGCATCGACACCTACAATCAGCCCCAGCATTTT. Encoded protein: CASSIDTYNQPQHF.

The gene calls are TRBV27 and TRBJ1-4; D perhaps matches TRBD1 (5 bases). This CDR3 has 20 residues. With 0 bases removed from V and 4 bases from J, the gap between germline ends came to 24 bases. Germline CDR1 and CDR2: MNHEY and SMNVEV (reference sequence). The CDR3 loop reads CASSLSVGGIQDVDNEKLFF. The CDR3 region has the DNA TGTGCCAGCAGTTTATCGGTGGGGGGGATCCAGGACGTTGATAATGAAAAACTGTTTTTT.

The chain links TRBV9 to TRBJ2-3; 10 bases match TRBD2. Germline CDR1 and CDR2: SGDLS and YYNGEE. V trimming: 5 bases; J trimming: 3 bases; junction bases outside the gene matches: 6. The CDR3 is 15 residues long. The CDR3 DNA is TGTGCCAGCAGTTCAGCGGGGGGGCCGACAGATACGCAGTATTTT. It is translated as CASSSAGGPTDTQYF.

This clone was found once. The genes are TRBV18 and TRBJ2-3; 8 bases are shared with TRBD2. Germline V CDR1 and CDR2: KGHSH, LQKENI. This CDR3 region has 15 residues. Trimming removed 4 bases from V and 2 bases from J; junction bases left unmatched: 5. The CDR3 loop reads CASSLKAGATDTQYF. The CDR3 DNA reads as TGTGCCAGCTCACTAAAAGCGGGGGCCACAGATACGCAGTATTTT.

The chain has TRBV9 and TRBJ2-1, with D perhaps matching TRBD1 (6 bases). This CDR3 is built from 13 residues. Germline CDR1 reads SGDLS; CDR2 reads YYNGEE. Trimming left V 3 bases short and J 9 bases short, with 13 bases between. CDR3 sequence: CASSARGPGEQFF. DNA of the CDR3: TGTGCCAGCAGCGCCAGGGGCCCGGGTGAGCAGTTCTTC. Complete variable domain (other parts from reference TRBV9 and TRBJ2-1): DSGVTQTPKHLITATGQRVTLRCSPRSGDLSVYWYQQSLDQGLQFLIQYYNGEERAKGNILERFSAQQFPDLHSELNLSSLELGDSALYFCASSARGPGEQFFGPGTRLTVL.

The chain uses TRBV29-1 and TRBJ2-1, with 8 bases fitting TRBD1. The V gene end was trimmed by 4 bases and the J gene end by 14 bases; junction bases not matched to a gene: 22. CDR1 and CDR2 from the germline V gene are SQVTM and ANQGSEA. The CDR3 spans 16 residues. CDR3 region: CSVVRLSGTGDLSEFF. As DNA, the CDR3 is TGCAGCGTTGTAAGGCTGTCAGGGACAGGAGATTTAAGCGAGTTCTTC.

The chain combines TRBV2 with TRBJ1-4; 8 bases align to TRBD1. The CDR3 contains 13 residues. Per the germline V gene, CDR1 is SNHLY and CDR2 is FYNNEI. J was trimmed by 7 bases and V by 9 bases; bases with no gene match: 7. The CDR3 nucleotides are TGTGCCAGTTTCCAGGGGGCTTTTGAAAAACTGTTTTTT. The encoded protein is CASFQGAFEKLFF. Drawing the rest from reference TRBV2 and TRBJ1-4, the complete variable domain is EPEVTQTPSHQVTQMGQEVILRCVPISNHLYFYWYRQILGQKVEFLVSFYNNEISEKSEIFDDQFSVERPDGSNFTLKIRSTKLEDSAMYFCASFQGAFEKLFFGSGTQLSVL.

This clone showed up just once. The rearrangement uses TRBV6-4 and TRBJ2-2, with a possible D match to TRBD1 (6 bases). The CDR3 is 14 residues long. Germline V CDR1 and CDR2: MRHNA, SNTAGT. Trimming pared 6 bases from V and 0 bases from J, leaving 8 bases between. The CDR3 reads CASRRTANTGELFF. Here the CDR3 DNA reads TGTGCCAGCAGACGGACAGCGAACACCGGGGAGCTGTTTTTT.

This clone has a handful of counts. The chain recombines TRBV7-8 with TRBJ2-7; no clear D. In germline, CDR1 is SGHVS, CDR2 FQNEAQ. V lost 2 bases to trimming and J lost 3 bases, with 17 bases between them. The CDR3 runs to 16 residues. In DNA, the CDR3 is TGTGCCAGCAGCTTACCCAAAAACATGATCAGCTACGAGCAGTACTTC. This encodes CASSLPKNMISYEQYF. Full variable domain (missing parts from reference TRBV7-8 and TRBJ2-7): GAGVSQSPRYKVAKRGQDVALRCDPISGHVSLFWYQQALGQGPEFLTYFQNEAQLDKSGLPSDRFFAERPEGSVSTLKIQRTQQEDSAVYLCASSLPKNMISYEQYFGPGTRLTVT.